This TCR beta chain was sequenced in a study of neoadjuvant anti-PD-1 for oral cavity cancer. Study information: Before surgery, most patients got three to four biweekly 3 mg/kg nivolumab doses. Patients without progression got a fourth dose around day 43.

The time point was: after neoadjuvant nivolumab, at surgical resection. Patients had HPV-negative, locally advanced oral cavity squamous cell carcinoma. TCRdb's table, derived via immunoSEQ multiplex PCR, lists solely in-frame clones and lacks some. Found here are 35,000 to 40,000 clones, around 40% of them singletons; the top ten hold approximately 16%. Deletions cut 4 bases from V and 13 bases from J, with 14 bases between. Germline V gene sequence: CDR1 SGHTA, CDR2 FQGNSA. This CDR3 has 12 amino acids. The V and J genes are TRBV7-2 and TRBJ2-1; D gene unclear. This TCR derives from a person between 40 and 80 years old with oral cavity squamous cell carcinoma. The sequenced sample was tumor tissue, obtained after nivolumab (anti-PD-1) treatment. CDR3 sequence reads: CASSSRSGVQFF. Written as DNA, the CDR3 is TGTGCCAGCAGCTCACGTTCGGGTGTCCAGTTCTTC. The full variable domain, rest sourced from reference TRBV7-2 and TRBJ2-1, is GAGVSQSPSNKVTEKGKDVELRCDPISGHTALYWYRQSLGQGLEFLIYFQGNSAPDKSGLPSDRFSAERTGGSVSTLTIQRTQQEDSAVYLCASSSRSGVQFFGPGTRLTVL.